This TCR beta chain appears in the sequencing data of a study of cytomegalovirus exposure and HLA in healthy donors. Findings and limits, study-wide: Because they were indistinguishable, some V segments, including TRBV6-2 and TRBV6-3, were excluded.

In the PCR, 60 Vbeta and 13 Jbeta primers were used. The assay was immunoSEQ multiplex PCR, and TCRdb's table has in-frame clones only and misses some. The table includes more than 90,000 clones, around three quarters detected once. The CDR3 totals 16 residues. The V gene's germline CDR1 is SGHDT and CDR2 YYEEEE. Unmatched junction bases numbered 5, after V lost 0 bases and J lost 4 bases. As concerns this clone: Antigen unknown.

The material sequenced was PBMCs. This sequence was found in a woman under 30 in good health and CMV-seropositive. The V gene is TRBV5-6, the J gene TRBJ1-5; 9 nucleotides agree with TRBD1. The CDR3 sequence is CASSLALTGGNQPQHF. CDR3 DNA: TGTGCCAGCAGCTTGGCCCTGACAGGGGGGAATCAGCCCCAGCATTTT. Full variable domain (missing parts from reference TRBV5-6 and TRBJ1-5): DAGVTQSPTHLIKTRGQQVTLRCSPKSGHDTVSWYQQALGQGPQFIFQYYEEEERQRGNFPDRFSGHQFPNYSSELNVNALLLGDSALYLCASSLALTGGNQPQHFGDGTRLSIL.